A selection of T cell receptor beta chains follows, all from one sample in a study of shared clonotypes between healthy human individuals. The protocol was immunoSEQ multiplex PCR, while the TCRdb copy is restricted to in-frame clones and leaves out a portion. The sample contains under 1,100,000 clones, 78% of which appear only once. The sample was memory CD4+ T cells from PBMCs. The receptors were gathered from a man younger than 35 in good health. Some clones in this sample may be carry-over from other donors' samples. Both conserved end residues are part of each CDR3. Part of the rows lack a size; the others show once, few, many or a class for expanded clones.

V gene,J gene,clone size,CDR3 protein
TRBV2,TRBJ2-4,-,CASSPQASGRAAKNIQYF
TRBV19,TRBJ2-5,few,CASSRERGAVETQYF
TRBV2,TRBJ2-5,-,CASTPAGSWETQYF
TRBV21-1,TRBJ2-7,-,CASSRYRQCYEQYF
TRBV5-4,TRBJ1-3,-,CASSPGVYSGNTIYF
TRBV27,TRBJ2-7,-,CASSFSRGGVYEQYF
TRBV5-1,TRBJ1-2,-,CASSVAGTGNGYTF
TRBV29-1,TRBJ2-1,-,CSVPGTDKYNEQFF
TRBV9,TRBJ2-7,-,CASSVIKGAEQYF
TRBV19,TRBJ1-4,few,CASSQTATNEKLFF
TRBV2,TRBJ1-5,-,CASSGEYSNQPQHF
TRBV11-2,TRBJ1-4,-,CASSSLNEKLFF
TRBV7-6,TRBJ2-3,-,CASSLERATDTQYF
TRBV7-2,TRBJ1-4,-,CASSLRSWDGEKLFF
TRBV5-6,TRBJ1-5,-,CASSHGTGENQPQHF
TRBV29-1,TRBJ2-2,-,CSVVRSGQGADGELFF
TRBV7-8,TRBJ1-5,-,CASSLMPNVGVRNQPQHF
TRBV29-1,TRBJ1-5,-,CSAAAGGDQPQHF
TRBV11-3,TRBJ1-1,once,CASSLTGVGGTEAFF
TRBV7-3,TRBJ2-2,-,CASSSRVNTGELFF
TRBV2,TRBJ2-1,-,CASSDRAGANEQFF
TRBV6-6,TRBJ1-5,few,CASGAGGNQPQHF
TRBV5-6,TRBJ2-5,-,CAGKVTGGGETQYF
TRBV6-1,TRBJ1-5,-,CASSVLGDNQPQHF
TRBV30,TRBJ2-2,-,CAWKGYARSTGELFF
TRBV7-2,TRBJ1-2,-,CASSPSTQRGYTF
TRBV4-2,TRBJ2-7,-,CASSQGSREASYEQYF
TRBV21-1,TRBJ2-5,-,CASSTGQQETQYF
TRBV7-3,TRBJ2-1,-,CASSFVAGDNEQFF
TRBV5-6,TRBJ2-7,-,CASSLLTGNGYEQYF
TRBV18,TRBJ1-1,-,CASSTIGQGVRNTEAFF
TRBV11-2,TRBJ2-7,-,CASSVTGTGVYEQYF
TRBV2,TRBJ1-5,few,CASSENGNQPQHF
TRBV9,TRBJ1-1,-,CASSVEPFENTEAFF
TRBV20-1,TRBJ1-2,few,CSASGYTF
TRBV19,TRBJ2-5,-,CASCPRGTKTQYF
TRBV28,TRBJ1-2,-,CATGAGGALKDGYTF
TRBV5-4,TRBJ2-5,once,CASSLDRGPQETQYF
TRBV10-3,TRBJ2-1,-,CAISEAADRGEQFF
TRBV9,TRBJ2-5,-,CASSVGLGDSLRSETQYF
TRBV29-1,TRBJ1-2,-,CGVLIANYGYTF
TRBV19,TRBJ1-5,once,CASSIWGDLGQPQHF
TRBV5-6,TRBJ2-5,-,CASSLGPAQKETQYF
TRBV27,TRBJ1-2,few,CASSLEAGHGYTF
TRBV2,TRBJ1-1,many,CASRADRMNTEAFF
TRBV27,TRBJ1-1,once,CASRQIGTPRRNTEAFF
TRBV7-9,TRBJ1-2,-,CASSLASRYYGYTF
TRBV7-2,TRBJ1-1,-,CASSPARGTEAFF
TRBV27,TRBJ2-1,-,CASSFSAASFLLDDNEQFF
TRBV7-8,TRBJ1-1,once,CASSSPGRMNTEAFF
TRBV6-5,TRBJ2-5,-,CASSFRGGGQETQYF
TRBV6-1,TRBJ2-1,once,CASSEYGGATYNEQFF
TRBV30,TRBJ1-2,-,CAWSRPTYGYTF
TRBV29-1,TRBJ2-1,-,CSVGGSERAGYNEQFF
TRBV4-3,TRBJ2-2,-,CASSHIGPGELFF